This entry features one TCR beta chain sequence. The source of the sample is a study of shared clonotypes between healthy human individuals. The CDR3 sequence is 11 residues long. Germline CDR1 and CDR2: DFQATT and SNEGSKA (reference sequence). As processed by the authors: Junction-only sequences produced by ImmunoSEQ had no quality scores, so filtering differed. Some clones are missing from TCRdb's copy, which holds only in-frame ones; the method was immunoSEQ multiplex PCR. That table supplies the V and J calls and clone size; D and trimming were determined from the DNA. The sample includes under 2,500,000 clones, around 95% seen only once; the top ten take 0.13%.

The sequence was obtained from a man younger than 35 in good health. The sequenced sample was naive CD4+ T cells sorted from blood. Subset in this sample: CD45RA+ positively selected. The V gene is TRBV20-1, the J gene TRBJ2-5; perhaps D is TRBD1 or TRBD2 (5 bases each). CDR3 DNA sequence: TGCGTGTGGGACGCACAAGAGACCCAGTACTTC. This codes for CVWDAQETQYF.